Below are 9 T cell receptor beta chains sequenced from a single sample in a study of cytomegalovirus exposure and HLA in healthy donors. The PCR made use of 60 Vbeta and 13 Jbeta primers. The data were produced by immunoSEQ multiplex PCR, yet TCRdb's version contains in-frame clones alone and is incomplete. The table has under 150,000 clones, 75% to 85% seen once. The sequenced sample was PBMCs. Receptor source: a woman in her 40s in good health and CMV-seropositive.

The chain employs TRBV18 and TRBJ2-3; 8 bases fit TRBD2. V lost 1 base to trimming and J lost 1 base; unmatched junction nucleotides: 13. Germline V CDR1 and CDR2: KGHSH, LQKENI. The CDR3 covers 19 residues. The CDR3 nucleotides are TGTGCCAGCTCACCACTATCGCCGGGAGGGCCTTCTGGCACAGATACGCAGTATTTT. Its translation: CASSPLSPGGPSGTDTQYF.

The rearrangement uses TRBV10-3 and TRBJ2-7; 7 bases line up with TRBD2. J lost 2 bases, V lost 2 bases, and 6 bases had no gene match. CDR3 length equals 15 residues. CDR1 and CDR2 from the germline V gene are ENHRY and SYGVKD. The CDR3, as DNA: TGTGCCATCAGTGAGGATAGCGGGCAGACCTACGAGCAGTACTTC. Protein: CAISEDSGQTYEQYF.

V gene TRBV11-2 combines with J gene TRBJ2-5; TRBD1 aligns across 7 bases. The CDR3 is made up of 18 amino acids. The germline gives CDR1 SGHAT, CDR2 FQNNGV. V lost 1 base and J lost 4; bases outside the gene matches: 15. As DNA, the CDR3 is TGTGCCAGCAGCTTAGGGGCGATAGGGGGCAGACGGGGAGAGACCCAGTACTTC. This encodes CASSLGAIGGRRGETQYF.

The J gene is TRBJ1-1, the V gene TRBV2; D is possibly TRBD1 (5 bases). The V gene's germline CDR1 is SNHLY and CDR2 FYNNEI. The CDR3 sequence is 12 residues long. Trimming cost V 6 bases and J 10 bases, with 15 bases left between them. In DNA, the CDR3 is TGTGCCAGCAGCACAGGAAACCCGCCAGCTTTCTTT. Translation: CASSTGNPPAFF. The entire variable domain, with the rest obtained from reference TRBV2 and TRBJ1-1, is as follows: EPEVTQTPSHQVTQMGQEVILRCVPISNHLYFYWYRQILGQKVEFLVSFYNNEISEKSEIFDDQFSVERPDGSNFTLKIRSTKLEDSAMYFCASSTGNPPAFFGQGTRLTVV.

The rearrangement uses TRBV6-6 and TRBJ2-1, with 9 bases that match TRBD2. J lost 7 bases, V lost 1 base, and 8 bases had no gene match. The CDR3 sequence is 16 residues long. Germline CDR1 is MNHNY and CDR2 is SVGAGI (reference sequence). The CDR3 is CASSYYAGGPGNEQFF. DNA of the CDR3: TGTGCCAGCAGTTACTATGCGGGAGGGCCTGGGAATGAGCAGTTCTTC.

The genes are TRBV5-4 and TRBJ1-2; perhaps TRBD1 as D (5 bases). Germline V gene data show CDR1 as SGHNT and CDR2 as YYREEE (reference sequence). CDR3 length: 12 amino acids. Trimming took 3 bases from V and 8 from J, leaving 11 bases between them. This chain's CDR3 is CASSWGDGGYTF. The CDR3 coding sequence is TGTGCCAGCAGCTGGGGGGACGGGGGCTACACCTTC.

The CDR3 loop is CASSLLGTEGEPQHF. CDR3 nucleotide sequence: TGCGCCAGCAGCTTGTTGGGGACCGAGGGGGAGCCCCAGCATTTT. This chain uses TRBV5-1 with TRBJ1-5; the D gene is possibly TRBD1 (6 bases). The CDR3 is made up of 15 amino acids. With 1 base removed from V and 8 bases from J, the gap between germline ends came to 16 bases. Germline V gene sequence: CDR1 SGHRS, CDR2 YFSETQ.

This clone was seen more than once but under ten times. This sequence joins TRBV13 and TRBJ1-6, with D maybe TRBD1 (5 bases). The CDR3 totals 14 residues. V lost 5 bases and J 5 bases, leaving 10 bases between the germline ends. From germline, CDR1 is PRHDT and CDR2 FYEKMQ (reference sequence). CDR3 residues: CASSGRGNNSPLHF. CDR3 sequence (DNA): TGTGCCAGCAGCGGGCGGGGGAATAATTCACCCCTCCACTTT.

For this clone: The junction departs from the called germline gene at one end, perhaps through a read error. The rearrangement joins TRBV7-7 to TRBJ2-1, with 11 bases aligning to TRBD2. CDR3 length: 15 amino acids. Germline V gene lookup returns CDR1 SSHAT and CDR2 FNYEAQ (reference sequence). CDR3 residues: CASSPTSGSRNEQFF. CDR3 DNA sequence: TGTGCTAGCAGCCCTACTAGCGGGAGTAGGAATGAGCAGTTCTTC.